This T cell receptor (beta chain) was retrieved from a study of control samples from healthy donors and cancer patients. The data were produced by immunoSEQ multiplex PCR, yet TCRdb's version contains in-frame clones alone and is incomplete. The sample includes tens of thousands of clones, 95% to 97% of them seen just once. V dropped 3 bases and J dropped 3; count of bases not matched to a gene: 3. This CDR3 has 16 residues. CDR1 and CDR2 from the germline V gene are SGDLS and YYNGEE. Source material: blood. The chain links TRBV9 to TRBJ2-2; 12 bases line up with TRBD2. The receptor was isolated from a young woman in good health. The CDR3 nucleotides are TGTGCCAGCAGCGACCCTAGCGGGAGGGACACCGGGGAGCTGTTTTTT. Residues: CASSDPSGRDTGELFF.